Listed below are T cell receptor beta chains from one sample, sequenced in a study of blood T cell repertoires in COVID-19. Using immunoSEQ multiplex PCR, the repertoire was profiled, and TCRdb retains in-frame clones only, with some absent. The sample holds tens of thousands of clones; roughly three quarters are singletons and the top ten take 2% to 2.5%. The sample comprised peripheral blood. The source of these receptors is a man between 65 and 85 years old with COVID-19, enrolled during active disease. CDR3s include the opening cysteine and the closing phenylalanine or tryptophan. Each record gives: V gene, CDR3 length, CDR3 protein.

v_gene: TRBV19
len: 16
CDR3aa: CASTPGTGFGNAEAFF

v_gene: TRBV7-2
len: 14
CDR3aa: CASSPQDYWNEQFF

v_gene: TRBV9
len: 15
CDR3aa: CASSPRTSGSDEQFF

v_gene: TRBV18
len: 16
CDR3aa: CASSPDRPVTNEKLFF

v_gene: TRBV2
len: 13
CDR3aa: CASRLAVNGELFF

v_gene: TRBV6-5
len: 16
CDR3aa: CASSWTGTSSYNEQFF

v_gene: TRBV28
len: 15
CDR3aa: CASSLTGPTPDTQYF

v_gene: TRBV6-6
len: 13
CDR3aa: CASRDRGGEKLFF

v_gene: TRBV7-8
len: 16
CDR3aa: CASSKSPTGVNEKLFF

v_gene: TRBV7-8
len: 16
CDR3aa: CASSKSSWTGLNEQFF

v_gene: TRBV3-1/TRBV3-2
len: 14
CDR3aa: CASSQRLAGGRFYF

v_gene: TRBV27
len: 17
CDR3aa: CASRLTGTSGRVDEQFF

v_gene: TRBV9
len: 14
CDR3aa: CASSVGQGNYGYTF

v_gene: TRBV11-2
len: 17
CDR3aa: CASSRLVRGMRTDTQYF

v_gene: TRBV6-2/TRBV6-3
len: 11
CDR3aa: CASSYLGELFF

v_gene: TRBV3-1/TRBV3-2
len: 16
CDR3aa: CASSQDSTGGWGGYTF

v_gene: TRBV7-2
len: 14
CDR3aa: CASSLGQGASKQFF

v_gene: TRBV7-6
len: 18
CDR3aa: CASSLAGAQTYSNQPQHF

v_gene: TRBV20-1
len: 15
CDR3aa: CSASAGTSGLGEQFF

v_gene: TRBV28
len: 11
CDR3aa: CASSRIDEQFF

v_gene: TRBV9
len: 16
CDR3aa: CASSAVGSGGYNEQFF

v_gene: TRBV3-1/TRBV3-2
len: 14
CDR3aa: CASSQEGQGDEQYF

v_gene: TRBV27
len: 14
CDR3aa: CASTPSARNQPQHF

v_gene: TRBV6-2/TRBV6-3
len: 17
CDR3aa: CASSWYRGGTSYNEQFF

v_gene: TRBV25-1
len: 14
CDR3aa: CASSEVQGGSPLHF

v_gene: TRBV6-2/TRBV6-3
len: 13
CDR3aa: CASSWGQNTEAFF

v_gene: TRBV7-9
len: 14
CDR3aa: CASSLIGAGYGYTF

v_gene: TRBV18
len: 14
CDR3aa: CASSPTGGRVGYTF

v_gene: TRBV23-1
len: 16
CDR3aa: CASRGLREATGNTIYF

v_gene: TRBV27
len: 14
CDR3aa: CASSPGTGMRKLFF

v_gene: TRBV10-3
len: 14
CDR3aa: CAIKSDRAPYEQYF

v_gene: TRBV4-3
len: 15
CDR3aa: CASSQDVYRGSGYTF

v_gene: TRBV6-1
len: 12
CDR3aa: CASNSAGNEQFF

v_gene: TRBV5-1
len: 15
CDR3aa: CASSFTGQGFNEAFF

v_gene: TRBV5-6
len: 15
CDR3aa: CASWSQAGGPYEQFF

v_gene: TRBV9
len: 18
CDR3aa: CASSVGRSGAFIRYEQYF

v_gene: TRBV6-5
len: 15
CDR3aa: CASSYSIRQGRGYTF

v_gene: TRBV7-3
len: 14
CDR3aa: CASSSGQGPDTQYF

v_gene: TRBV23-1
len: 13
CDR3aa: CASSQSRGQPQHF

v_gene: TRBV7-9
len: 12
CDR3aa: CASSLTRGGDTF

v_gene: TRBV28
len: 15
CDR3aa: CASSLSAGPVDTQYF

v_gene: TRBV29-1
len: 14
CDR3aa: CSVESNVGSGKLFF